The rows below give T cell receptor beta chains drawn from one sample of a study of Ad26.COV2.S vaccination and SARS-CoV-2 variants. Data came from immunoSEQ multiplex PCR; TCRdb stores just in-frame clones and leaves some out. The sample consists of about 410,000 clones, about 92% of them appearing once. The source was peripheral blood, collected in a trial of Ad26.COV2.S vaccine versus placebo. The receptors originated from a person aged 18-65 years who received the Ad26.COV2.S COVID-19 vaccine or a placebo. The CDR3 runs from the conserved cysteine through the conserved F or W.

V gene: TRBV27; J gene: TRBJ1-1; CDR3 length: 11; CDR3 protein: CASRFGTEAFF
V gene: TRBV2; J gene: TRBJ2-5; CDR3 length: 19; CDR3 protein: CARAGKRGLAGYYQETQYF
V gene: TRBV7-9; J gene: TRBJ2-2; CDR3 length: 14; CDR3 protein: CASRLGLGTGELFF
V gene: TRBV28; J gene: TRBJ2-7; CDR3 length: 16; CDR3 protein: CASSLTGTGGSYEQYF
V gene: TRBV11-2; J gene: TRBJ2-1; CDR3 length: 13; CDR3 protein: CASSGDRYNEQFF
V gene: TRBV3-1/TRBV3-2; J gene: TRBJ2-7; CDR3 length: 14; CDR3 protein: CASSQWRVRYEQYF
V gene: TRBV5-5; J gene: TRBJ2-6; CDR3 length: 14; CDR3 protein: CASSLETGANVLTF
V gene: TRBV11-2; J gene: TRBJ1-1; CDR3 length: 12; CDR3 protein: CASSLLGAEAFF
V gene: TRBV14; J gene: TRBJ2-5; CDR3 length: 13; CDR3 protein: CASSFSGQETQYF
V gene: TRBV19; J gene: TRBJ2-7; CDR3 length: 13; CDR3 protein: CASSNEGSYEQYF
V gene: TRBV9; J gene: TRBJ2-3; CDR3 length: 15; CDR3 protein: CASSADSYVGNTQYF
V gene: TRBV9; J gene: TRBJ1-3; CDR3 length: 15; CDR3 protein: CASSVVGSGGNTIYF
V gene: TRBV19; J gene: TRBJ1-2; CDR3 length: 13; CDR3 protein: CASSQGGNYGYTF
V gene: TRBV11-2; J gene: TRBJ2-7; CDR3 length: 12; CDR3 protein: CASRRVTYEQYF
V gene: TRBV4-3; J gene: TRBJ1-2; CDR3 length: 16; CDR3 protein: CASSQDRGSGVGGYTF
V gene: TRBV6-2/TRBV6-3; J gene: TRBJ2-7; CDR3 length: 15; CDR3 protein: CASSHTSGGADEQYF
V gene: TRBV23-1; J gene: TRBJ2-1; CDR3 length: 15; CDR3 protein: CASSNSGGHYNEQFF
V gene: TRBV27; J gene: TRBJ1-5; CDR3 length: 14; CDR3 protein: CASSLRGGGQPQHF
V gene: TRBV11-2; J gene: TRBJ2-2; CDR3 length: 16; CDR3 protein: CASSAQGALIPGELFF
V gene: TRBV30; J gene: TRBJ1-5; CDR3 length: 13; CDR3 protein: CAWSVDRDQPQHF
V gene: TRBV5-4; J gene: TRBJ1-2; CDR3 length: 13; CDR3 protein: CASSFDTNYGYTF
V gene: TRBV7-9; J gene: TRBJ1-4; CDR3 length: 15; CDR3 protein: CASSVTPIMGEKLFF